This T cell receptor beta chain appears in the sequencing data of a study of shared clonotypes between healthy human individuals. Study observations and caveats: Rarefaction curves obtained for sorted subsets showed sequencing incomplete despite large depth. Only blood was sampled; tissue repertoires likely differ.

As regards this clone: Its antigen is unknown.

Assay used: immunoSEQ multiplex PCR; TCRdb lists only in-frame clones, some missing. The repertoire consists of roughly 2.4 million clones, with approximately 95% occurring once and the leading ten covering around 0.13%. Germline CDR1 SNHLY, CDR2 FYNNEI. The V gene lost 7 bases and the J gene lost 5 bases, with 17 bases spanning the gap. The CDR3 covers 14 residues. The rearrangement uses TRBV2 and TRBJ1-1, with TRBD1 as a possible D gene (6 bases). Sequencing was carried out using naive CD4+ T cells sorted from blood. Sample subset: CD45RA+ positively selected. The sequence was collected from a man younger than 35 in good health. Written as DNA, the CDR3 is TGTGCCAGCATGATACAGGGATGGGGAACTGAAGCTTTCTTT. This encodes CASMIQGWGTEAFF.